This T cell receptor (beta chain) was captured in a study of human T cells and chemical hapten exposure. Study details: Slight differences in pooled library volume were the main source of varying TCR yields across samples.

Authors' methods: A typical sample had 95,000 to 100,000 TCRs, with about 20,000 to 700,000 overall. Each CDR3 protein gets one entry after TCRdb re-called the 5' RACE reads with MiXCR. Here the V and J calls rest on TCRdb's processing, not on the authors' analysis. The sample records some 150,000 distinct CDR3 sequences, 4.1% being singletons. Extraction yielded total RNA from whole blood (unfractionated). This clonotype was obtained from a female donor in good health.

The CDR3 nucleotides are TGCAGTGCTAGCCCAGACGACTATGGCTACACCTTC. This encodes CSASPDDYGYTF. The chain uses TRBV20-1 and TRBJ1-2; D remains ambiguous. Germline CDR1 reads DFQATT; CDR2 reads SNEGSKA (reference sequence). Trimming removed 3 bases at V and 3 bases at J, with 8 bases between. The CDR3 totals 12 residues.